The 2 T cell receptor beta chains reported below all come from one sample, sequenced in a study of cytomegalovirus exposure and HLA in healthy donors. Sequencing was performed with immunoSEQ multiplex PCR; in TCRdb, only in-frame clones are kept and a portion is missing. This sample yields under 200,000 clones, of which roughly nine tenths are seen a single time; more than 2.5% belongs to the top ten. Sequenced: PBMCs. All receptors come from a woman under 30 in good health and CMV-seropositive.

The rearrangement uses TRBV18 and TRBJ1-1; TRBD1 might be the D (5 bases). Germline CDR1 and CDR2: KGHSH and LQKENI. This CDR3 has 14 amino acids. V lost 3 bases and J lost 2, with 10 bases in between. CDR3 DNA sequence: TGTGCCAGCTCACCGGGGCAGGTTAACACTGAAGCTTTCTTT. The encoded protein is CASSPGQVNTEAFF.

With regard to this clone: In the same sample, other DNA sequences code for this CDR3. V and J are TRBV19 and TRBJ2-3; 13 bases map to TRBD2. This CDR3 has 16 residues. Per the germline V gene, CDR1 is LNHDA and CDR2 is SQIVND (reference sequence). The junction had 1 base not matched to a gene; V was cut back by 1 base and J by 3 bases. The CDR3 DNA reads as TGTGCCAGTAGTATAGGACTAGCGGGAGGTACAGATACGCAGTATTTT. Its protein product is CASSIGLAGGTDTQYF.